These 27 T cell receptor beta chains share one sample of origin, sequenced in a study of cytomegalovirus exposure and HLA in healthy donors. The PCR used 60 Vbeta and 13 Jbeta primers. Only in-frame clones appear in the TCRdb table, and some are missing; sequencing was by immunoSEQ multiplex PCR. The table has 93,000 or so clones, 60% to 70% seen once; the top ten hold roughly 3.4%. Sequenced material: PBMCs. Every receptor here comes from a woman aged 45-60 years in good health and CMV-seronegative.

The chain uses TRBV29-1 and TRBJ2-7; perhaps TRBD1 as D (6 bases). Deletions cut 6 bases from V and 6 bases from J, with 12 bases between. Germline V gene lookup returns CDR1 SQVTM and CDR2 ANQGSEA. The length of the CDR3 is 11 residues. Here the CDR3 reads CSVQTGTEQYF. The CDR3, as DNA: TGCAGCGTGCAAACAGGGACCGAGCAGTACTTC.

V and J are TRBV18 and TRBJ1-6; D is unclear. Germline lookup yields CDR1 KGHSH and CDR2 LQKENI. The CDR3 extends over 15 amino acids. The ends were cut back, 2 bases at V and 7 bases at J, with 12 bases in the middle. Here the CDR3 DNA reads TGTGCCAGCTCACCAGGCGACGCGGGGAATTCACCCCTCCACTTT. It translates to CASSPGDAGNSPLHF.

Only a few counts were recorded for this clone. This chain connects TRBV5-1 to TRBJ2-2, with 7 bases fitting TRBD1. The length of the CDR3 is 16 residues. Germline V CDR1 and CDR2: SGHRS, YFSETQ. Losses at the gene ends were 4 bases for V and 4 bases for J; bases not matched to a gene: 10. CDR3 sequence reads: CASSTNRGSSTGELFF. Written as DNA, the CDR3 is TGCGCCAGCAGCACTAACAGGGGATCGAGCACCGGGGAGCTGTTTTTT.

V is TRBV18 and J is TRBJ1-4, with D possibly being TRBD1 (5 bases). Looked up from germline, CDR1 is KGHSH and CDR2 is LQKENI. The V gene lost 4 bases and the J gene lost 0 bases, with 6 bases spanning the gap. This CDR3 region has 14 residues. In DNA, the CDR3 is TGTGCCAGCTCACAAGGGGCAACTAATGAAAAACTGTTTTTT. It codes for CASSQGATNEKLFF.

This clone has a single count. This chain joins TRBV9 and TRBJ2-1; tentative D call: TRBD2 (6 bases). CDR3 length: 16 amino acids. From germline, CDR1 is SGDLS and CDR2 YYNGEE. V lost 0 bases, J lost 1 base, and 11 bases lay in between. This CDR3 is CASSVEPSESYNEQFF. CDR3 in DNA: TGTGCCAGCAGCGTAGAGCCTAGCGAGTCCTACAATGAGCAGTTCTTC.

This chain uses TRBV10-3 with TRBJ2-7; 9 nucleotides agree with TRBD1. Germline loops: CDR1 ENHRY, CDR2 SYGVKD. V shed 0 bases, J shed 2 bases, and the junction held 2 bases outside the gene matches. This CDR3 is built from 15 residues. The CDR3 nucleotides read TGTGCCATCAGTGAGTCGCGACAGGGGGCCTACGAGCAGTACTTC. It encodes CAISESRQGAYEQYF.

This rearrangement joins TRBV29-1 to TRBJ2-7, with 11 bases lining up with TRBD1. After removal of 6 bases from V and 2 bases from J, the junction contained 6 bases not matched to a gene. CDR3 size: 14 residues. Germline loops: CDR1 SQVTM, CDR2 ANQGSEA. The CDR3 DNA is TGCAGCGTCTCAGGGGGACAGGGGGCCTACGAGCAGTACTTC. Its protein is CSVSGGQGAYEQYF.

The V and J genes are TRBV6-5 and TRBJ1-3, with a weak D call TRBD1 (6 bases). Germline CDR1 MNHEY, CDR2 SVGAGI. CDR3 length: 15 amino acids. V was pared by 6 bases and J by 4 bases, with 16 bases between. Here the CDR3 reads CASSRQGSAGNTIYF. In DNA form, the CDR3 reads TGTGCCAGCAGCCGGCAGGGGTCTGCGGGAAACACCATATATTTT.

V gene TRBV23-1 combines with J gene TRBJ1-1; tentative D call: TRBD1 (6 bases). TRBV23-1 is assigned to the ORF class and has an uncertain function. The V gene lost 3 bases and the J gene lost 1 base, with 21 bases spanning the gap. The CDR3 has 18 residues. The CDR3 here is CASSQSTGKRDGNTEAFF. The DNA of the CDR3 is TGCGCCAGCAGTCAGTCCACAGGGAAGAGGGACGGGAACACTGAAGCTTTCTTT.

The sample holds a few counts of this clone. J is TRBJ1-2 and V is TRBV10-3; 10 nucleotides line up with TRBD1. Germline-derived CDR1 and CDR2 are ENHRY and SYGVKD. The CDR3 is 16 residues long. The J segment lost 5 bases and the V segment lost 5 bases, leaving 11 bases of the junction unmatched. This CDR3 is CAISTPGTGAGYGYTF. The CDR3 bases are TGTGCCATCAGTACCCCCGGGACAGGGGCCGGGTATGGCTACACCTTC.

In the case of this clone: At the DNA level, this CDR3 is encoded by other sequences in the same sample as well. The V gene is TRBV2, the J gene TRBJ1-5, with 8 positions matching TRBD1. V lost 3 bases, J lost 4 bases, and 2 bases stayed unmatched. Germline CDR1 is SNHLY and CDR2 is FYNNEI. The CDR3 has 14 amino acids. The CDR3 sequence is CASSDRQGNQPQHF. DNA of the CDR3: TGTGCCAGCAGTGATCGACAGGGGAATCAGCCCCAGCATTTT. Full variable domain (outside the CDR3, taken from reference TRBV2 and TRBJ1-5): EPEVTQTPSHQVTQMGQEVILRCVPISNHLYFYWYRQILGQKVEFLVSFYNNEISEKSEIFDDQFSVERPDGSNFTLKIRSTKLEDSAMYFCASSDRQGNQPQHFGDGTRLSIL.

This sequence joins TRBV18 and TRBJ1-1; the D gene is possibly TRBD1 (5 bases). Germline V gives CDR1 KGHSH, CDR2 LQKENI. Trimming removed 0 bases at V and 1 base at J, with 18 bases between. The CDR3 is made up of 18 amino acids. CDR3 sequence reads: CASSPPWGASAENTEAFF. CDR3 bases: TGTGCCAGCTCACCACCTTGGGGCGCTAGCGCTGAGAACACTGAAGCTTTCTTT.

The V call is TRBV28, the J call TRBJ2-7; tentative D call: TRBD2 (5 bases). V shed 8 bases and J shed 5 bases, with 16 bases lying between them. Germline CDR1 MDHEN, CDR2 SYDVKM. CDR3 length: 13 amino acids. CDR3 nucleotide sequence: TGTGCCAGCGGCCTGGGGAGAGAGGACGAGCAGTACTTC. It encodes CASGLGREDEQYF.

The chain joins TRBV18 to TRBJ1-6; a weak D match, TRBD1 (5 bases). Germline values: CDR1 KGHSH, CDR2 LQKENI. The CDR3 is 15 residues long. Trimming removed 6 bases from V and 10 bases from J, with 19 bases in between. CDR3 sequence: CASSPNLGEGSPLHF. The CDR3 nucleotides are TGTGCCAGCTCCCCCAACCTGGGGGAGGGGTCACCCCTCCACTTT.

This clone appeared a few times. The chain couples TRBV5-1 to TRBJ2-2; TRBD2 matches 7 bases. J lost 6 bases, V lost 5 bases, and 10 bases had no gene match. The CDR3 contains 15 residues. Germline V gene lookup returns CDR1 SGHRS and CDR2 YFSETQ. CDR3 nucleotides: TGCGCCAGCAGTTGGCGGGAGAGTAAATCCGGGGAGCTGTTTTTT. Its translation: CASSWRESKSGELFF.

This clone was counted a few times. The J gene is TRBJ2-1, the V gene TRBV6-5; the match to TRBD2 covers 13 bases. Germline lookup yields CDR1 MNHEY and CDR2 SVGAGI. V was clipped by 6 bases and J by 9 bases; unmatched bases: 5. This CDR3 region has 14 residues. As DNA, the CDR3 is TGTGCCAGCAGCCCAGGACTAGCGGGAGCTGAGCAGTTCTTC. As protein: CASSPGLAGAEQFF.

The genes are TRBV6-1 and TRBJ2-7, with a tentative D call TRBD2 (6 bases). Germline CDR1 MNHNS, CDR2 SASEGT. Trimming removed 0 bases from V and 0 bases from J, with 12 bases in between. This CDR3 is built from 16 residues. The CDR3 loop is CASSEAAGSGSYEQYF. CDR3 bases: TGTGCCAGCAGTGAAGCCGCGGGATCGGGCTCCTACGAGCAGTACTTC.

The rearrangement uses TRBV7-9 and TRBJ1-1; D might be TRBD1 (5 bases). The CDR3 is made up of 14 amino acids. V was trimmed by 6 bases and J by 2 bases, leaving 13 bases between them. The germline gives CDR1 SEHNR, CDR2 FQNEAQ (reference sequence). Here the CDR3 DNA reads TGTGCCAGCAGTCGCAGCGGGGCAAACACTGAAGCTTTCTTT. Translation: CASSRSGANTEAFF. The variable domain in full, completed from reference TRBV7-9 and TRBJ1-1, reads DTGVSQNPRHKITKRGQNVTFRCDPISEHNRLYWYRQTLGQGPEFLTYFQNEAQLEKSRLLSDRFSAERPKGSFSTLEIQRTEQGDSAMYLCASSRSGANTEAFFGQGTRLTVV.

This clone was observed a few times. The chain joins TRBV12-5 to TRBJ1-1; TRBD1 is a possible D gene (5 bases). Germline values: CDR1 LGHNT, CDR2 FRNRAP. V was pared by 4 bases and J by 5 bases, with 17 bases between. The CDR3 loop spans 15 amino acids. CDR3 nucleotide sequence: TGTGCTAGTGGTTGGGGGGACGGACCGAAGACTGAAGCTTTCTTT. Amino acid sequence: CASGWGDGPKTEAFF.

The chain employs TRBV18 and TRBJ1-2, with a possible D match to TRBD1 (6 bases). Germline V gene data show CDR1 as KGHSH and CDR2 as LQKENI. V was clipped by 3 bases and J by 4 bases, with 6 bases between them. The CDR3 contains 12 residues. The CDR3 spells CASSPDSYGYTF. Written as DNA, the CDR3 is TGTGCCAGCTCACCGGACAGCTATGGCTACACCTTC.

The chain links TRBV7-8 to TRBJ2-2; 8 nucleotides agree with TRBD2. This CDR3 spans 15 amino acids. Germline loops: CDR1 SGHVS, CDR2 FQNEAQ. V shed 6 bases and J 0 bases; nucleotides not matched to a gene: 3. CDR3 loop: CASRLAATNTGELFF. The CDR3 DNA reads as TGTGCCAGCAGACTAGCGGCGACGAACACCGGGGAGCTGTTTTTT.

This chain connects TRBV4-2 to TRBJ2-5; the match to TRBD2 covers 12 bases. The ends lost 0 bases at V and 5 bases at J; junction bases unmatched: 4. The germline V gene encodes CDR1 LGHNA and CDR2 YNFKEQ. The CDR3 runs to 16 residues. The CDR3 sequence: CASSQEMTSGSETQYF. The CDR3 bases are TGTGCCAGCAGCCAAGAGATGACTAGCGGGAGTGAGACCCAGTACTTC.

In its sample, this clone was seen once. CDR3: CASSLVVEETQYF. In DNA, the CDR3 is TGTGCCAGCAGCTTAGTGGTAGAAGAGACCCAGTACTTC. The genes are TRBV7-2 and TRBJ2-5; D ambiguous. V gave up 1 base and J gave up 3 bases, with 6 bases separating them. The CDR3 runs 13 residues. Looked up from germline, CDR1 is SGHTA and CDR2 is FQGNSA.

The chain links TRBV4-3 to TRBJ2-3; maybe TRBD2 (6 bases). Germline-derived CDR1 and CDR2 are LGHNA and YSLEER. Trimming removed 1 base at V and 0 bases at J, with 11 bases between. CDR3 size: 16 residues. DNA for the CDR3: TGCGCCAGCAGCCAAGGTAGTAGCGGAAGCACAGATACGCAGTATTTT. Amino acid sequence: CASSQGSSGSTDTQYF.

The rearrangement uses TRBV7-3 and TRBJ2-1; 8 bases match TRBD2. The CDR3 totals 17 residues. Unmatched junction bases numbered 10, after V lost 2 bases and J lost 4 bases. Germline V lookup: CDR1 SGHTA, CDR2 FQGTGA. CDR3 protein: CASSLYSGLGRYNEQFF. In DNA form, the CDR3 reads TGTGCCAGCAGCTTATATTCGGGACTAGGGAGGTACAATGAGCAGTTCTTC. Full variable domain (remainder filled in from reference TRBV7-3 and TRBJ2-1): GAGVSQTPSNKVTEKGKYVELRCDPISGHTALYWYRQSLGQGPEFLIYFQGTGAADDSGLPNDRFFAVRPEGSVSTLKIQRTERGDSAVYLCASSLYSGLGRYNEQFFGPGTRLTVL.

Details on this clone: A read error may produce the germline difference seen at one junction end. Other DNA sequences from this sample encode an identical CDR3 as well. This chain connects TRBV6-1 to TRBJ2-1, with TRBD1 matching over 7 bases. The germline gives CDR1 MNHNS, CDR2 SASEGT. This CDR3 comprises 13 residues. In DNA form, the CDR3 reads TGTGCCAGTAGTGAGTCGCGGACAGGCCACGGGCTCTTC. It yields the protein CASSESRTGHGLF.

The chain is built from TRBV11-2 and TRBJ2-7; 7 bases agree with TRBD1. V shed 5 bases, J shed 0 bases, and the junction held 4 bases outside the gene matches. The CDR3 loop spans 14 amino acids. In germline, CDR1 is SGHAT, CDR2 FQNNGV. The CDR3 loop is CASSVGQLSYEQYF. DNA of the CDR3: TGTGCCAGCAGCGTGGGACAGCTCTCCTACGAGCAGTACTTC.